This TCR beta chain was retrieved from a study of identical twins. Study-wide points: The study found that models underestimated out-of-frame TCR alpha sharing in monozygotic twins.

CDR3 length: 12 residues. The V and J ends lost 3 bases and 5 bases respectively, with 7 bases between them. Germline V gene data show CDR1 as SGHVS and CDR2 as FQNEAQ. One entry per CDR3 protein, called by TCRdb with MiXCR from the 5' RACE reads. The sample has approximately 530,000 distinct CDR3 sequences; about a fifth are singletons. The donors were all healthy and Caucasian. With respect to this clonotype: As yet, its antigen is unknown.

The data also belong to a second study, concerning yellow fever vaccine responses in identical twins.

The receptor was isolated from a woman in her late teens or twenties in good health. The chain employs TRBV7-8 and TRBJ2-5; D gene uncertain. Sequencing input: CD4+ T cells sorted from blood. The DNA for the CDR3 is TGTGCCAGCAGCTTCACCCGGGAGACCCAGTACTTC. This gives the protein CASSFTRETQYF. Drawing the rest from reference TRBV7-8 and TRBJ2-5, the complete variable domain is GAGVSQSPRYKVAKRGQDVALRCDPISGHVSLFWYQQALGQGPEFLTYFQNEAQLDKSGLPSDRFFAERPEGSVSTLKIQRTQQEDSAVYLCASSFTRETQYFGPGTRLLVL.